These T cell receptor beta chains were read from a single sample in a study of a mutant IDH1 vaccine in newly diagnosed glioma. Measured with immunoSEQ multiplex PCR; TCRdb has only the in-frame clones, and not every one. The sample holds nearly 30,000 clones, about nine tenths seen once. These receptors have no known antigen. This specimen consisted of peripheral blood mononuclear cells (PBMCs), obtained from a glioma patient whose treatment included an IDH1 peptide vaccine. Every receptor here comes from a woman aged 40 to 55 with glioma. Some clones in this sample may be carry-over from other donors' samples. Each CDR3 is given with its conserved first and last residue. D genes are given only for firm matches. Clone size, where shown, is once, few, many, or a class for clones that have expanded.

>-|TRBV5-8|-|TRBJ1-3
TGTGCCAGCAGCTTGCAGGCCACTTTCTCTGGAAACACCATATATTTT
CASSLQATFSGNTIYF
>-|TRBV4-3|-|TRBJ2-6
TGCGCCAGCAGCCAAGATGGCAGCTCTGGGGCCAACGTCCTGACTTTC
CASSQDGSSGANVLTF
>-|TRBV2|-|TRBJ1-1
TGTGCCAGCAGTGCACAATTACTCGACACTGAAGCTTTCTTT
CASSAQLLDTEAFF
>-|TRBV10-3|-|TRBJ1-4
TGTGCCACTCGGGGGGGCAATGAAAAACTGTTTTTT
CATRGGNEKLFF
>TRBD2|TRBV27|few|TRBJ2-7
TGTGCCAGCAGTAGAGCGGCAGGGAGCGGGGCCAACGAGCAGTACTTC
CASSRAAGSGANEQYF
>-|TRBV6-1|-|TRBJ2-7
TGTGCCAGCAGGAACCCGGGACTGGCCTCCTACGAGCAGTACTTC
CASRNPGLASYEQYF
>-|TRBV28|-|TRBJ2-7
TGTGCCAGCAGTTTTAGAGGGTCGGGGCAGTACTTC
CASSFRGSGQYF
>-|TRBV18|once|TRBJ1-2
TGTGCCAGCTCACCACATCCAGGGGATGGCTACACCTTC
CASSPHPGDGYTF
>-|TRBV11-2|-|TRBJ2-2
TGTGCCAGCACCCTAGAGGGGGGGCTGGGGGCCGGGGAGCTGTTTTTT
CASTLEGGLGAGELFF
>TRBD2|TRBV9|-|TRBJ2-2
TGTGCCAGCAGCGTAGCTCGGGTAGCGGGGAACACCGGGGAGCTGTTTTTT
CASSVARVAGNTGELFF
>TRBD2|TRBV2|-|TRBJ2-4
TGTGCCAGCAGGGATCCGGGACTAGGTGGAAACATTCAGTACTTC
CASRDPGLGGNIQYF
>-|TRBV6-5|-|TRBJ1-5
TGTGCCAGCAGTCGGGACAAGGCGGCTCAGCCCCAGCATTTT
CASSRDKAAQPQHF
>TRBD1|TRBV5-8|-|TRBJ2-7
TGTGCCAGCACCGCAGACAGGGGGCTTAGGGAGCAGTACTTC
CASTADRGLREQYF